Listed below are T cell receptor beta chains from one sample, sequenced in a study of control samples from healthy donors and cancer patients. Some clones are missing from TCRdb's copy, which holds only in-frame ones; the method was immunoSEQ multiplex PCR. The table lists approximately 94,000 clones, about 90% of them singletons, with 18% in the top ten. What was sequenced was blood. These TCRs come from a woman aged 45 to 65 in good health. Each CDR3 is given with its conserved first and last residue. The order of the fields is clone size, V gene, CDR3 protein. The size field is filled for only some rows; it gives once, few, many or a size class.

. | TRBV30 | CAWNLGSLSTDTQYF
few | TRBV5-4 | CASSFLPGQGTTGELFF
. | TRBV18 | CASSRDRSGTEAFF
. | TRBV27 | CASSFRVRSPLHF
. | TRBV7-3 | CASSSTYRSYNEQFF
. | TRBV5-1 | CASSLGQGRDYGYTF
. | TRBV9 | CASSAVPSRETQYF
. | TRBV30 | CAWSVGLAGTGELFF
once | TRBV5-1 | CASSLGLGLLSYEQYF
once | TRBV30 | CALTRQTTYEQYF
few | TRBV5-1 | CASSLGDSGNTIYF
. | TRBV4-2 | CASSQGGGSGDTQYF
. | TRBV19 | CASSILEGGNQPQHF
. | TRBV5-8 | CASSLGSNNYGYTF
. | TRBV3-1/TRBV3-2 | CASSQVRETQYF
. | TRBV30 | CAWSERGSQPQHF
. | TRBV5-4 | CASSFKAGGRTDTQYF
. | TRBV11-3 | CASSSQGETQYF
. | TRBV19 | CASSSGTSGMRTQYF
. | TRBV4-1 | CASSQDETQGFTTDTQYF
once | TRBV9 | CASSVAEGGAFF
. | TRBV5-4 | CASSSAQGGKAEAFF
. | TRBV30 | CAWSVLSGRQSYEQYF
once | TRBV10-1 | CARRGKGVTYNSPLHF
. | TRBV6-5 | CASSYQTGPYGYTF
. | TRBV5-1 | CASSLGHQREGTQYF